Listed below are T cell receptor beta chains from one sample, sequenced in a study of T cell responses to AZD1222 COVID-19 vaccine. Here immunoSEQ multiplex PCR was the method, and the copy in TCRdb shows in-frame clones only, minus some. The repertoire has more than 95,000 clones, 80% to 95% of them found once; the top ten carry 4% to 5.5%. The sample consisted of peripheral blood, taken on day 0 of AZD1222 vaccination. Source of these receptors: an adult in good health. CDR3s include the opening cysteine and the closing phenylalanine or tryptophan. Each record gives: D gene, J gene, V gene, clone size, CDR3 protein, CDR3 DNA. A D gene is named only where the DNA matches it firmly. Clone size is not always given. Where it is, it says once, few, many or a class for expanded clones.

d_call: TRBD2
j_call: TRBJ2-3
v_call: TRBV27
clone_size: -
cdr3_aa: CASSSSGGLSDTQYF
cdr3_nt: TGTGCCAGCAGTTCCTCGGGGGGATTATCAGATACGCAGTATTTT

d_call: -
j_call: TRBJ1-3
v_call: TRBV30
clone_size: -
cdr3_aa: CAWSPTGISGNTIYF
cdr3_nt: TGTGCCTGGAGCCCTACAGGGATCTCTGGAAACACCATATATTTT

d_call: TRBD1
j_call: TRBJ2-5
v_call: TRBV5-3
clone_size: -
cdr3_aa: CARSQRTGQETQYF
cdr3_nt: TGTGCCAGAAGCCAAAGGACAGGGCAAGAGACCCAGTACTTC

d_call: TRBD1
j_call: TRBJ1-2
v_call: TRBV2
clone_size: once
cdr3_aa: CASRVGTAYGYTF
cdr3_nt: TGTGCCAGCAGGGTTGGGACAGCCTATGGCTACACCTTC

d_call: -
j_call: TRBJ1-1
v_call: TRBV11-1
clone_size: -
cdr3_aa: CASSFGARGGTEAFF
cdr3_nt: TGTGCCAGCAGCTTTGGGGCCCGGGGCGGCACTGAAGCTTTCTTT

d_call: -
j_call: TRBJ2-5
v_call: TRBV27
clone_size: -
cdr3_aa: CASSLGQFGETQYF
cdr3_nt: TGTGCCAGCAGCCTCGGACAGTTTGGCGAGACCCAGTACTTC

d_call: -
j_call: TRBJ2-5
v_call: TRBV2
clone_size: -
cdr3_aa: CASNFGSETQYF
cdr3_nt: TGTGCCAGCAATTTTGGTTCCGAGACCCAGTACTTC

d_call: TRBD2
j_call: TRBJ2-4
v_call: TRBV27
clone_size: -
cdr3_aa: CASSPGGALNIQYF
cdr3_nt: TGTGCCAGCAGTCCCGGGGGGGCTCTAAACATTCAGTACTTC

d_call: -
j_call: TRBJ1-2
v_call: TRBV3-1/TRBV3-2
clone_size: -
cdr3_aa: CASGAPNGYTF
cdr3_nt: TGTGCCAGCGGGGCCCCTAATGGCTACACCTTC

d_call: -
j_call: TRBJ2-2
v_call: TRBV7-6
clone_size: -
cdr3_aa: CASSASGTSSPTGELFF
cdr3_nt: TGTGCCAGCAGCGCCTCCGGGACCTCAAGTCCCACCGGGGAGCTGTTTTTT

d_call: -
j_call: TRBJ1-4
v_call: TRBV4-1
clone_size: -
cdr3_aa: CASSHDPPRRSNEKLFF
cdr3_nt: TGCGCCAGCAGCCACGACCCCCCCAGACGGTCTAATGAAAAACTGTTTTTT

d_call: -
j_call: TRBJ1-1
v_call: TRBV4-1
clone_size: -
cdr3_aa: CASSQDPGEGTEAFF
cdr3_nt: TGCGCCAGCAGCCAAGATCCGGGGGAGGGCACTGAAGCTTTCTTT

d_call: -
j_call: TRBJ1-1
v_call: TRBV4-2
clone_size: -
cdr3_aa: CASSQDSLSGANTEAFF
cdr3_nt: TGTGCCAGCAGCCAAGATAGCTTGTCAGGGGCGAACACTGAAGCTTTCTTT

d_call: -
j_call: TRBJ2-1
v_call: TRBV4-3
clone_size: -
cdr3_aa: CASSQDRGLVRPQFF
cdr3_nt: TGCGCCAGCAGCCAAGATCGGGGGTTGGTCAGACCGCAGTTCTTC

d_call: -
j_call: TRBJ2-1
v_call: TRBV4-2
clone_size: -
cdr3_aa: CASSPPPWQKPNNEQFF
cdr3_nt: TGTGCCAGCAGCCCTCCCCCCTGGCAGAAACCGAACAATGAGCAGTTCTTC

d_call: -
j_call: TRBJ1-6
v_call: TRBV4-1
clone_size: -
cdr3_aa: CASRPHQAVLRNSPLHF
cdr3_nt: TGCGCCAGCAGACCCCATCAGGCGGTTCTCCGAAATTCACCCCTCCACTTT

d_call: -
j_call: TRBJ2-1
v_call: TRBV9
clone_size: once
cdr3_aa: CASSVYTALWHEQFF
cdr3_nt: TGTGCCAGCAGCGTATATACAGCCCTCTGGCATGAGCAGTTCTTC

d_call: -
j_call: TRBJ1-2
v_call: TRBV13
clone_size: -
cdr3_aa: CASSLGPGGSEGYTF
cdr3_nt: TGTGCCAGCAGCTTGGGCCCGGGGGGGAGTGAGGGCTACACCTTC

d_call: TRBD1
j_call: TRBJ1-2
v_call: TRBV28
clone_size: few
cdr3_aa: CASSPDRANYGYTF
cdr3_nt: TGTGCCAGCAGTCCTGACAGGGCTAACTATGGCTACACCTTC

d_call: -
j_call: TRBJ1-1
v_call: TRBV4-3
clone_size: -
cdr3_aa: CASSQNGGEAFF
cdr3_nt: TGCGCCAGCAGCCAGAACGGGGGTGAAGCTTTCTTT

d_call: -
j_call: TRBJ1-3
v_call: TRBV12-3/TRBV12-4
clone_size: -
cdr3_aa: CASSQTAGNTIYF
cdr3_nt: TGTGCCAGCAGCCAGACAGCCGGAAACACCATATATTTT

d_call: TRBD1
j_call: TRBJ1-2
v_call: TRBV3-1/TRBV3-2
clone_size: -
cdr3_aa: CASSRQGLGGYTF
cdr3_nt: TGTGCCAGCAGCCGACAGGGCCTCGGTGGCTACACCTTC

d_call: -
j_call: TRBJ2-2
v_call: TRBV9
clone_size: -
cdr3_aa: CASSVGPPASTGELFF
cdr3_nt: TGTGCCAGCAGCGTAGGCCCTCCGGCGAGCACCGGGGAGCTGTTTTTT

d_call: -
j_call: TRBJ1-1
v_call: TRBV7-2
clone_size: -
cdr3_aa: CASSLNQGRTEAFF
cdr3_nt: TGTGCCAGCAGCTTAAATCAGGGGCGGACTGAAGCTTTCTTT

d_call: -
j_call: TRBJ2-5
v_call: TRBV28
clone_size: -
cdr3_aa: CASSFGAGPATQYF
cdr3_nt: TGTGCCAGCAGTTTTGGGGCAGGACCGGCGACCCAGTACTTC

d_call: -
j_call: TRBJ1-6
v_call: TRBV2
clone_size: -
cdr3_aa: CASSGRVGNSPLHF
cdr3_nt: TGTGCCAGCAGTGGGCGGGTGGGCAATTCACCCCTCCACTTT

d_call: -
j_call: TRBJ2-2
v_call: TRBV10-1
clone_size: -
cdr3_aa: CASSEFVWGAGELFF
cdr3_nt: TGCGCCAGCAGTGAGTTTGTTTGGGGCGCCGGGGAGCTGTTTTTT

d_call: -
j_call: TRBJ2-2
v_call: TRBV7-9
clone_size: -
cdr3_aa: CASMSRQRNTGELFF
cdr3_nt: TGTGCCAGCATGTCGAGGCAGCGGAACACCGGGGAGCTGTTTTTT

d_call: -
j_call: TRBJ2-2
v_call: TRBV29-1
clone_size: -
cdr3_aa: CSAVRGSLDTGELFF
cdr3_nt: TGCAGCGCCGTCCGGGGTAGCTTGGACACCGGGGAGCTGTTTTTT

d_call: -
j_call: TRBJ1-1
v_call: TRBV20-1
clone_size: -
cdr3_aa: CSARVGTEAFF
cdr3_nt: TGCAGTGCTAGAGTAGGGACTGAAGCTTTCTTT

d_call: -
j_call: TRBJ2-7
v_call: TRBV6-6
clone_size: -
cdr3_aa: CASTPPGGTYEQYF
cdr3_nt: TGTGCCAGCACCCCTCCTGGAGGGACCTACGAGCAGTACTTC

d_call: -
j_call: TRBJ2-3
v_call: TRBV7-9
clone_size: -
cdr3_aa: CASSLATSWTIWSPDTQYF
cdr3_nt: TGTGCCAGCAGCTTAGCAACCTCCTGGACTATTTGGAGCCCAGATACGCAGTATTTT

d_call: TRBD1
j_call: TRBJ2-7
v_call: TRBV7-9
clone_size: -
cdr3_aa: CASSLSDKATGSSYEQYF
cdr3_nt: TGTGCCAGCAGCCTGTCCGACAAGGCGACAGGGAGCTCCTACGAGCAGTACTTC

d_call: -
j_call: TRBJ2-3
v_call: TRBV12-3/TRBV12-4
clone_size: -
cdr3_aa: CASSLGRRRLANF
cdr3_nt: TGTGCCAGCAGTTTGGGGCGGCGTCGCCTCGCGAATTTT

d_call: TRBD2
j_call: TRBJ2-7
v_call: TRBV30
clone_size: -
cdr3_aa: CAWRLAGEDLF
cdr3_nt: TGTGCCTGGAGACTAGCGGGGGAGGATCTCTTC

d_call: -
j_call: TRBJ1-3
v_call: TRBV27
clone_size: -
cdr3_aa: CASSLGAQSGNTIYF
cdr3_nt: TGTGCCAGCAGTTTAGGGGCGCAATCAGGAAACACCATATATTTT

d_call: -
j_call: TRBJ1-1
v_call: TRBV7-3
clone_size: -
cdr3_aa: CASSLGGSEAFF
cdr3_nt: TGTGCCAGCAGCTTAGGGGGGAGTGAAGCTTTCTTT

d_call: -
j_call: TRBJ1-3
v_call: TRBV6-5
clone_size: -
cdr3_aa: CASSSGTAGNTIYF
cdr3_nt: TGTGCCAGCAGTTCCGGGACCGCCGGAAACACCATATATTTT

d_call: -
j_call: TRBJ1-4
v_call: TRBV11-2
clone_size: once
cdr3_aa: CASSLGGGNEKLFF
cdr3_nt: TGTGCCAGCAGCTTAGGGGGAGGAAATGAAAAACTGTTTTTT

d_call: TRBD1
j_call: TRBJ2-7
v_call: TRBV28
clone_size: -
cdr3_aa: CASSRQGGGYEQYF
cdr3_nt: TGTGCCAGCAGTAGACAGGGTGGGGGTTACGAGCAGTACTTC

d_call: -
j_call: TRBJ1-6
v_call: TRBV6-5
clone_size: -
cdr3_aa: CASSYQVDSPLHF
cdr3_nt: TGTGCCAGCAGTTACCAGGTTGATTCACCCCTCCACTTT

d_call: -
j_call: TRBJ1-2
v_call: TRBV4-1
clone_size: -
cdr3_aa: CASSQDGSRHYGYTF
cdr3_nt: TGCGCCAGCAGCCAAGATGGTTCTCGTCACTATGGCTACACCTTC

d_call: TRBD1
j_call: TRBJ2-7
v_call: TRBV30
clone_size: -
cdr3_aa: CAWSHQGAYEQYF
cdr3_nt: TGTGCCTGGAGTCACCAGGGGGCCTACGAGCAGTACTTC

d_call: -
j_call: TRBJ1-5
v_call: TRBV7-8
clone_size: -
cdr3_aa: CASSLDYSNQPQHF
cdr3_nt: TGTGCCAGCAGCTTGGACTATAGCAATCAGCCCCAGCATTTT

d_call: -
j_call: TRBJ2-7
v_call: TRBV5-6
clone_size: -
cdr3_aa: CASSFGQSFEQYF
cdr3_nt: TGTGCCAGCAGCTTTGGACAGTCCTTCGAGCAGTACTTC

d_call: -
j_call: TRBJ2-7
v_call: TRBV5-5
clone_size: -
cdr3_aa: CASSTGHEQYF
cdr3_nt: TGTGCCAGCAGCACAGGGCACGAGCAGTACTTC

d_call: -
j_call: TRBJ2-5
v_call: TRBV2
clone_size: -
cdr3_aa: CASSDATVETQYF
cdr3_nt: TGTGCCAGCAGTGACGCGACTGTAGAGACCCAGTACTTC

d_call: -
j_call: TRBJ2-1
v_call: TRBV5-4
clone_size: -
cdr3_aa: CASSLGSRNEQFF
cdr3_nt: TGTGCCAGCAGCTTGGGGTCCCGGAATGAGCAGTTCTTC

d_call: -
j_call: TRBJ2-7
v_call: TRBV4-1
clone_size: -
cdr3_aa: CASSPTGMTSYEQYF
cdr3_nt: TGCGCCAGCAGCCCTACAGGAATGACCTCCTACGAGCAGTACTTC

d_call: TRBD1
j_call: TRBJ1-5
v_call: TRBV6-6
clone_size: -
cdr3_aa: CASSYSGQVNQPQHF
cdr3_nt: TGTGCCAGCAGTTACTCGGGACAGGTCAATCAGCCCCAGCATTTT

d_call: TRBD2
j_call: TRBJ2-1
v_call: TRBV2
clone_size: -
cdr3_aa: CASSTYHPSGISYNEQFF
cdr3_nt: TGTGCCAGCAGTACATACCACCCTAGCGGAATATCCTACAATGAGCAGTTCTTC

d_call: TRBD2
j_call: TRBJ2-7
v_call: TRBV2
clone_size: once
cdr3_aa: CASKGLAAYEQYF
cdr3_nt: TGTGCCAGCAAGGGACTAGCCGCCTACGAGCAGTACTTC

d_call: -
j_call: TRBJ1-2
v_call: TRBV4-1
clone_size: -
cdr3_aa: CASSQVGERGYTF
cdr3_nt: TGCGCCAGCAGCCAAGTTGGAGAGCGGGGCTACACCTTC

d_call: -
j_call: TRBJ2-7
v_call: TRBV10-3
clone_size: -
cdr3_aa: CAISNTLSPYEQYF
cdr3_nt: TGTGCCATCAGCAATACCCTATCACCCTACGAGCAGTACTTC

d_call: TRBD1
j_call: TRBJ2-7
v_call: TRBV27
clone_size: -
cdr3_aa: CASSAGTGGYEQYF
cdr3_nt: TGTGCCAGCAGCGCGGGGACAGGGGGCTACGAGCAGTACTTC

d_call: -
j_call: TRBJ1-6
v_call: TRBV10-1
clone_size: -
cdr3_aa: CASRQGLENSPLHF
cdr3_nt: TGCGCCAGCAGGCAGGGGTTGGAGAATTCACCCCTCCACTTT

d_call: TRBD1
j_call: TRBJ1-2
v_call: TRBV18
clone_size: -
cdr3_aa: CASSPGTAQGSYGYTF
cdr3_nt: TGTGCCAGCTCACCAGGGACAGCCCAGGGCTCCTATGGCTACACCTTC

d_call: TRBD1
j_call: TRBJ2-1
v_call: TRBV15
clone_size: -
cdr3_aa: CATSRRGQNNEQFF
cdr3_nt: TGTGCCACCAGCCGCCGGGGACAGAACAATGAGCAGTTCTTC

d_call: TRBD1
j_call: TRBJ1-1
v_call: TRBV6-2/TRBV6-3
clone_size: -
cdr3_aa: CASSYSFVGRGTTEAFF
cdr3_nt: TGTGCCAGCAGTTACTCGTTCGTGGGCAGGGGGACCACTGAAGCTTTCTTT